The 9 T cell receptor beta chains presented below share a single source sample, sequenced in a study of blood T cell repertoires in COVID-19. The protocol was immunoSEQ multiplex PCR, while the TCRdb copy is restricted to in-frame clones and leaves out a portion. This sample yields roughly 80,000 clones, of which more than 70% are seen a single time; 6% to 7.5% belongs to the top ten. Material: peripheral blood. These receptors were taken from a woman aged 80 or over with acute or convalescent COVID-19.

This clone has only one observation. The chain couples TRBV7-6 to TRBJ1-3; no reliable D call. Per germline, CDR1 SGHVS and CDR2 FNYEAQ. V dropped 2 bases and J dropped 4 bases, with 15 bases sitting between them. The CDR3 sequence is 16 residues long. CDR3 coding DNA: TGTGCCAGCAGCTTAATAGCACTAACCTCGGGAAACACCATATATTTT. Its protein product is CASSLIALTSGNTIYF. The full variable domain, its missing parts supplied by reference TRBV7-6 and TRBJ1-3, is GAGVSQSPRYKVTKRGQDVALRCDPISGHVSLYWYRQALGQGPEFLTYFNYEAQQDKSGLPNDRFSAERPEGSISTLTIQRTEQRDSAMYRCASSLIALTSGNTIYFGEGSWLTVV.

This chain joins TRBV30 and TRBJ2-1; 7 bases match TRBD1. Trimming removed 2 bases from V and 7 bases from J; junction bases left unmatched: 8. There are 14 residues in the CDR3. The V gene's germline CDR1 is GTSNPN and CDR2 SVGIG (reference sequence). CDR3 nucleotide sequence: TGTGCCTGGAGTCCCGGCAGGGGGAAGAATGAGCAGTTCTTC. It encodes CAWSPGRGKNEQFF.

This chain uses TRBV3-1 (or the pseudogene TRBV3-2) with TRBJ1-4, with unresolved D. The V and J ends lost 5 bases and 6 bases respectively, with 16 bases between them. The CDR3 is 15 residues long. Germline V lookup: CDR1 LGHDT, CDR2 YNNKEL (reference sequence). The CDR3 nucleotides read TGTGCCAGCAGCACACGAGGCGTAACCTATGAAAAACTGTTTTTT. Its translation is CASSTRGVTYEKLFF.

This clone turned up a few times. The J gene is TRBJ2-7, the V gene TRBV27, with D perhaps matching TRBD2 (5 bases). V lost 3 bases and J lost 1, with 10 bases in between. Germline V CDR1 and CDR2: MNHEY, SMNVEV (reference sequence). The CDR3 extends over 14 amino acids. CDR3 region: CASSFSGISYEQYF. CDR3 DNA: TGTGCCAGCAGTTTTTCGGGGATATCCTACGAGCAGTACTTC.

The CDR3 loop is CASSSPGLKSSYEQYF. The CDR3 nucleotides read TGTGCCAGCAGTTCCCCGGGGTTAAAGAGCTCCTACGAGCAGTACTTC. The gene calls are TRBV28 and TRBJ2-7, with D maybe TRBD2 (5 bases). V gave up 4 bases and J gave up 0 bases, with 16 bases separating them. This CDR3 spans 16 amino acids. Germline CDR1 MDHEN, CDR2 SYDVKM. Using reference TRBV28 and TRBJ2-7 for the parts outside the CDR3, the full variable domain is DVKVTQSSRYLVKRTGEKVFLECVQDMDHENMFWYRQDPGLGLRLIYFSYDVKMKEKGDIPEGYSVSREKKERFSLILESASTNQTSMYLCASSSPGLKSSYEQYFGPGTRLTVT.

The CDR3, as DNA: TGCGCCAGCAGCTTGGAGACAGGGGCGGGCCACTATGGCTACACCTTC. Protein sequence: CASSLETGAGHYGYTF. The chain recombines TRBV5-1 with TRBJ1-2; 8 nucleotides align to TRBD1. Germline lookup yields CDR1 SGHRS and CDR2 YFSETQ. Trimming took 0 bases from V and 3 from J; bases not matched to a gene: 7. This CDR3 comprises 16 residues.

This chain links TRBV2 with TRBJ1-4, with D possibly matching TRBD1 (6 bases). V was pared by 9 bases and J by 11 bases, with 19 bases between. CDR1 is SNHLY, CDR2 FYNNEI, per germline. This CDR3 is built from 13 residues. The CDR3 sequence is CASSEGGYRKLFF. DNA for the CDR3: TGTGCCAGTTCTGAGGGGGGGTATAGGAAACTGTTTTTT.

This CDR3 reads CASSIQGVANEKLFF. DNA for the CDR3: TGCGCCAGCAGCATACAGGGGGTGGCTAATGAAAAACTGTTTTTT. The chain has TRBV5-1 and TRBJ1-4; TRBD1 aligns across 8 bases. Germline V CDR1 and CDR2: SGHRS, YFSETQ. The CDR3 extends over 15 amino acids. V was pared by 4 bases and J by 3 bases, with 5 bases of the junction left unmatched.

This chain connects TRBV7-2 to TRBJ2-5; D is perhaps TRBD2 (7 bases). Per the germline V gene, CDR1 is SGHTA and CDR2 is FQGNSA. Trimming pared 5 bases from V and 5 bases from J, leaving 21 bases between. The CDR3 contains 16 residues. The CDR3 region is CASSPQSGGAWETQYF. Here the CDR3 DNA reads TGTGCCAGCAGCCCTCAGTCGGGGGGCGCCTGGGAGACCCAGTACTTC.